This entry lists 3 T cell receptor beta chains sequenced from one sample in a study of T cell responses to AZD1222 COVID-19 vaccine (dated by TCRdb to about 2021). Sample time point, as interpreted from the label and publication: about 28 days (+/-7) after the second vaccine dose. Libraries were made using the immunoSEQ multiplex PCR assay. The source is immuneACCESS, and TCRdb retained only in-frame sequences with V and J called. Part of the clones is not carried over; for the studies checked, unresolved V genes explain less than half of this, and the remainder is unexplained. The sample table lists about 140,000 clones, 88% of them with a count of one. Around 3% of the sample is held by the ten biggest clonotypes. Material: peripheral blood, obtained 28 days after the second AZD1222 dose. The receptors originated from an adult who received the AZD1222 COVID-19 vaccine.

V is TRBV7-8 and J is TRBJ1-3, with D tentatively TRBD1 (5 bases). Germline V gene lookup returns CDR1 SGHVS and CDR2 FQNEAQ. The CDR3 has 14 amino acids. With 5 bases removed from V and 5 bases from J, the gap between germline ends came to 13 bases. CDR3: CASSLAGRRNTIYF. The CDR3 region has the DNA TGTGCCAGCAGCCTCGCGGGACGGAGAAACACCATATATTTT.

CDR3 nucleotides: TGTGCCAGCTCACCGTCGGGACGGGGCGAGGGTAATTCACCCCTCCACTTT. It is translated as CASSPSGRGEGNSPLHF. The rearrangement joins TRBV18 to TRBJ1-6, with D perhaps TRBD1 (5 bases). CDR1 and CDR2 (germline): KGHSH, LQKENI. The CDR3 is 17 residues long. Trimming cost V 3 bases and J 6 bases, with 18 bases left between them.

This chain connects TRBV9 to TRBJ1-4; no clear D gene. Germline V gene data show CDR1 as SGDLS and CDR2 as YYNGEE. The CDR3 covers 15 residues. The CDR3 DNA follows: TGTGCGACGGCTAGGGATTCGGCTTCGGGTGAAAAACTGTTTTTT. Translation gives CATARDSASGEKLFF.